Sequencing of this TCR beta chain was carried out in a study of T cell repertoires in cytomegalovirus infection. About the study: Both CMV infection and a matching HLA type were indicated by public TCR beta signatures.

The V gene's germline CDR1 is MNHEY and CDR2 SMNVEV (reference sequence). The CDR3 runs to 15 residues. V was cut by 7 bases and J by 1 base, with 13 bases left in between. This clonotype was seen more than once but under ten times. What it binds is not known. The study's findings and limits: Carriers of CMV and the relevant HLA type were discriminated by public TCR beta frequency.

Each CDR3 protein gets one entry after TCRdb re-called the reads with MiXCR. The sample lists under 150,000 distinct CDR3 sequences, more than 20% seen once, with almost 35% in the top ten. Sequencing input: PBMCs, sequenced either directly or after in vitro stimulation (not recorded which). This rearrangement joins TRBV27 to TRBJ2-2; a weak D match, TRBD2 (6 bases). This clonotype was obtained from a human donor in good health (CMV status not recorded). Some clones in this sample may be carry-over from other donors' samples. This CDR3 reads CASKFGGVNTGELFF. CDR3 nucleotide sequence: TGTGCCAGCAAGTTTGGAGGGGTGAACACCGGGGAGCTGTTTTTT.